The next 25 T cell receptor beta chains were all read from a single sample in a study of blood T cell repertoires in COVID-19. Measured with immunoSEQ multiplex PCR; TCRdb has only the in-frame clones, and not every one. The sample lists approximately 250,000 clones, 85% to 95% seen once, with about 3% in the top ten. The sample consisted of PBMCs or T cells enriched from blood (not recorded which). These receptors originate from a man aged 35 to 55 who had been exposed to COVID-19.

The V call is TRBV16, the J call TRBJ1-5; 8 nucleotides match TRBD1. CDR3 length equals 15 residues. V trimming: 0 bases; J trimming: 6 bases; junction bases outside the gene matches: 4. The germline V gene encodes CDR1 KGHSY and CDR2 FQNENV. For the CDR3, the DNA is TGTGCCAGCAGCCAATCTATAGGGACAGGTCAGCCCCAGCATTTT. This translates into CASSQSIGTGQPQHF.

This chain uses TRBV4-3 with TRBJ2-3, with TRBD1 as a possible D gene (5 bases). The ends were cut back, 5 bases at V and 0 bases at J, with 15 bases in the middle. The CDR3 totals 16 residues. The germline V gene has CDR1 LGHNA and CDR2 YSLEER. The CDR3 region is CASSGQGNTSTDTQYF. The CDR3 nucleotides read TGCGCCAGCAGCGGGCAGGGCAACACGAGCACAGATACGCAGTATTTT.

The rearrangement uses TRBV18 and TRBJ2-7, with D uncertain. The CDR3 is made up of 14 amino acids. Germline assignment: CDR1 KGHSH and CDR2 LQKENI. Trimming cost V 3 bases and J 6 bases, with 15 bases left between them. CDR3 DNA sequence: TGTGCCAGCTCACCCCTAAATACCGACTCCGAGCAGTACTTC. Residues: CASSPLNTDSEQYF.

The V gene is TRBV19, the J gene TRBJ2-2; D unresolved. V was trimmed by 5 bases and J by 1 base, leaving 2 bases between them. Germline V gene data show CDR1 as LNHDA and CDR2 as SQIVND (reference sequence). The CDR3 is 12 amino acids. This CDR3 is CASSLNTGELFF. Here the CDR3 DNA reads TGTGCCAGTAGTCTGAACACCGGGGAGCTGTTTTTT.

The V gene is TRBV7-6, the J gene TRBJ2-7; 7 bases are shared with TRBD2. Germline trimming cut 3 bases from V and 1 base from J; bases unmatched to any gene: 3. Germline lookup yields CDR1 SGHVS and CDR2 FNYEAQ. The CDR3 runs to 14 residues. CDR3: CASSLAGESYEQYF. For the CDR3, the DNA is TGTGCCAGCAGCTTGGCGGGAGAATCCTACGAGCAGTACTTC.

This chain's CDR3 is CASSIRDRVHEQFF. In nucleotides, the CDR3 is TGTGCCAGTAGTATCCGGGACAGGGTCCATGAGCAGTTCTTC. The chain is built from TRBV19 and TRBJ2-1, with TRBD1 identical over 9 bases. This CDR3 region has 14 residues. The junction had 5 bases not matched to a gene; V was cut back by 3 bases and J by 8 bases. Germline V gives CDR1 LNHDA, CDR2 SQIVND (reference sequence).

There are a few counts of this clone. The CDR3 here is CASSLDLAGKDEQFF. DNA of the CDR3: TGCGCCAGCAGCTTGGACCTAGCGGGAAAGGATGAGCAGTTCTTC. V is TRBV5-1 and J is TRBJ2-1; 9 bases align to TRBD2. CDR1 SGHRS and CDR2 YFSETQ come from the germline V gene. This CDR3 region has 15 residues. J lost 8 bases, V lost 0 bases, and 6 bases had no gene match. Based on the CDR3 plus reference TRBV5-1 and TRBJ2-1, the full variable domain is KAGVTQTPRYLIKTRGQQVTLSCSPISGHRSVSWYQQTPGQGLQFLFEYFSETQRNKGNFPGRFSGRQFSNSRSEMNVSTLELGDSALYLCASSLDLAGKDEQFFGPGTRLTVL.

This chain uses TRBV13 with TRBJ2-1; 10 nucleotides agree with TRBD2. From germline, CDR1 is PRHDT and CDR2 FYEKMQ (reference sequence). V shed 2 bases and J 9 bases; nucleotides not matched to a gene: 4. The CDR3 has 14 residues. CDR3 DNA sequence: TGTGCCAGCAGCTTACCTAGCGGGAGCCCTGAGCAGTTCTTC. This translates into CASSLPSGSPEQFF. The full variable domain, with the rest looked up from reference TRBV13 and TRBJ2-1, is AAGVIQSPRHLIKEKRETATLKCYPIPRHDTVYWYQQGPGQDPQFLISFYEKMQSDKGSIPDRFSAQQFSDYHSELNMSSLELGDSALYFCASSLPSGSPEQFFGPGTRLTVL.

The CDR3: CAWSAKGQSNTEAFF. In nucleotides, the CDR3 is TGTGCCTGGAGTGCAAAGGGACAGTCGAACACTGAAGCTTTCTTT. This sequence joins TRBV30 and TRBJ1-1, with TRBD1 matching over 7 bases. After removal of 1 base from V and 1 base from J, the junction contained 6 bases not matched to a gene. Per germline, CDR1 GTSNPN and CDR2 SVGIG (reference sequence). The CDR3 covers 15 residues.

The chain uses TRBV27 and TRBJ1-5; D is unresolved. Trimming pared 3 bases from V and 5 bases from J, leaving 11 bases between. The CDR3 consists of 14 residues. CDR1 and CDR2 from the germline V gene are MNHEY and SMNVEV (reference sequence). CDR3 residues: CASSFGPPHQPQHF. The CDR3, as DNA: TGTGCCAGCAGTTTCGGTCCCCCCCATCAGCCCCAGCATTTT.

The chain is built from TRBV7-7 and TRBJ2-4; D is undetermined. The germline CDR1 and CDR2 sequences are SSHAT and FNYEAQ (reference sequence). The germline V and J ends were trimmed by 1 base and 1 base, with 23 bases remaining between them. The CDR3 runs to 20 residues. CDR3 residues: CASSLGASRQSHGAKNIQYF. For the CDR3, the DNA is TGTGCCAGCAGCTTAGGTGCAAGTCGTCAGTCACACGGGGCCAAAAACATTCAGTACTTC.

The rearrangement links TRBV5-1 to TRBJ1-3, with a tentative D call TRBD1 (5 bases). Germline V lookup: CDR1 SGHRS, CDR2 YFSETQ. The CDR3 covers 15 residues. V lost 1 base to trimming and J lost 4 bases, with 12 bases between them. The CDR3 loop is CASSLSGASGNTIYF. The CDR3 nucleotides are TGCGCCAGCAGCTTGAGCGGGGCCTCAGGAAACACCATATATTTT.

This rearrangement joins TRBV7-9 to TRBJ2-5; D is perhaps TRBD2 (6 bases). Per germline, CDR1 SEHNR and CDR2 FQNEAQ (reference sequence). The CDR3 runs 16 residues. V lost 5 bases and J lost 1, with 17 bases in between. The CDR3 region has the DNA TGTGCCAGCAGCCCCTTGGGAGGCACAGCCCAAGAGACCCAGTACTTC. It yields the protein CASSPLGGTAQETQYF.

This chain connects TRBV6-5 to TRBJ1-2, with D possibly matching TRBD1 (6 bases). CDR3 length: 12 residues. Trimming stripped 2 bases from V and 6 bases from J, with 7 bases between. Germline V lookup: CDR1 MNHEY, CDR2 SVGAGI. Here the CDR3 DNA reads TGTGCCAGCAGTTACAACAGGGATGGCTACACCTTC. As protein: CASSYNRDGYTF.

The DNA of the CDR3 is TGCGCCAGCAGCTCGGGACAGAACTACGAGCAGTACTTC. This encodes CASSSGQNYEQYF. This rearrangement joins TRBV5-1 to TRBJ2-7; 7 bases are shared with TRBD1. V lost 3 bases to trimming and J lost 3 bases; unmatched junction nucleotides: 3. The CDR3 sequence is 13 residues long. Germline V gene lookup returns CDR1 SGHRS and CDR2 YFSETQ.

The chain uses TRBV28 and TRBJ1-1, with D maybe TRBD1 (6 bases). This CDR3 region has 16 residues. V was trimmed by 5 bases and J by 5 bases, leaving 21 bases between them. The germline gives CDR1 MDHEN, CDR2 SYDVKM. The CDR3 protein is CASSLLGGASRTEAFF. DNA of the CDR3: TGTGCCAGCAGTCTCCTAGGGGGGGCTTCGAGGACTGAAGCTTTCTTT.

The chain is built from TRBV6-5 and TRBJ1-5, with TRBD1 as a possible D gene (5 bases). The CDR3 is 14 residues long. Trimming removed 8 bases from V and 0 bases from J, with 11 bases in between. Germline-derived CDR1 and CDR2 are MNHEY and SVGAGI. CDR3 bases: TGTGCCAGCGAGCAGGGAAATAGCAATCAGCCCCAGCATTTT. It codes for CASEQGNSNQPQHF.

DNA of the CDR3: TGTGCCAGCAGCCAAGATTGGGGCGGGATTTCCTCACCCCTCCACTTT. Translated: CASSQDWGGISSPLHF. The chain employs TRBV4-2 and TRBJ1-6, with D perhaps matching TRBD1 (5 bases). The CDR3 length is 16 residues. The germline V gene encodes CDR1 LGHNA and CDR2 YNFKEQ. V was pared by 0 bases and J by 10 bases, with 16 bases between.

This clone has just one count. The chain joins TRBV6-4 to TRBJ2-1, with 8 positions matching TRBD2. CDR1 and CDR2 from the germline V gene are MRHNA and SNTAGT. This CDR3 is 19 amino acids long. V lost 2 bases and J lost 1; bases outside the gene matches: 13. As DNA, the CDR3 is TGTGCCAGCAGTGACCAATGGACTAGCAAATTAGGTTCCTACAATGAGCAGTTCTTC. It is translated as CASSDQWTSKLGSYNEQFF.

The chain employs TRBV7-2 and TRBJ2-1; TRBD2 matches at 12 bases. Unmatched junction bases numbered 7, after V lost 1 base and J lost 9 bases. The germline V gene has CDR1 SGHTA and CDR2 FQGNSA. CDR3 size: 16 residues. The CDR3 loop reads CASSLGLAGEQGEQFF. DNA for the CDR3: TGTGCCAGCAGCTTAGGACTAGCGGGAGAGCAGGGTGAGCAGTTCTTC.

The chain combines TRBV7-6 with TRBJ2-3, with D tentatively TRBD2 (5 bases). The length of the CDR3 is 15 residues. Germline loops: CDR1 SGHVS, CDR2 FNYEAQ. Trimming removed 5 bases at V and 3 bases at J, with 15 bases between. This CDR3 reads CASSPSPYSTDTQYF. The CDR3 nucleotides are TGTGCCAGCAGCCCTAGCCCCTACTCAACAGATACGCAGTATTTT.

J is TRBJ1-5 and V is TRBV6-2 or TRBV6-3, with TRBD1 matching 7 bases. Germline-derived CDR1 and CDR2 are MNHEY and SVGEGT. Trimming at V came to 6 bases and at J to 3 bases, leaving 5 bases not matched to a gene. The CDR3 covers 14 residues. The CDR3 DNA reads TGTGCCAGCAGCCGGACAGGCGACAATCAGCCCCAGCATTTT. Residues: CASSRTGDNQPQHF.

V and J are TRBV6-2 or TRBV6-3 and TRBJ1-2, with 8 bases lining up with TRBD1. The germline gives CDR1 MNHEY, CDR2 SVGEGT. This CDR3 region has 15 residues. Unmatched junction bases numbered 5, after V lost 2 bases and J lost 3 bases. For the CDR3, the DNA is TGTGCCAGCAGTTACCCTCCGACAGGGGACTATGGCTACACCTTC. Its translation is CASSYPPTGDYGYTF.

This chain connects TRBV6-6 to TRBJ2-7, with 11 bases identical to TRBD2. The CDR3 is 15 amino acids. Losses at the gene ends were 6 bases for V and 2 bases for J; bases not matched to a gene: 6. Germline V gene sequence: CDR1 MNHNY, CDR2 SVGAGI (reference sequence). Written as DNA, the CDR3 is TGTGCCAGCAGACCCAGTAGCGGGAGGGCCTACGAGCAGTACTTC. Translated, it gives CASRPSSGRAYEQYF.

The V call is TRBV29-1, the J call TRBJ2-5; possible D gene TRBD2, 5 bases. The CDR3 runs to 14 residues. V was pared by 2 bases and J by 5 bases, with 15 bases between. Germline V gene lookup returns CDR1 SQVTM and CDR2 ANQGSEA. CDR3: CSVELLGEVETQYF. CDR3 coding DNA: TGCAGCGTTGAACTATTGGGAGAGGTGGAGACCCAGTACTTC.